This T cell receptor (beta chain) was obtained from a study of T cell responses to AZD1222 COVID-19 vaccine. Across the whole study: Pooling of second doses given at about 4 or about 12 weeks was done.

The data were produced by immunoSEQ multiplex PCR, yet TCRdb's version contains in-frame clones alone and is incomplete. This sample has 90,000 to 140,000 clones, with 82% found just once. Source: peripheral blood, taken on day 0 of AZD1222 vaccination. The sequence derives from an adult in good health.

The chain's CDR3 is CASSFPVSTQYF. In nucleotides, the CDR3 is TGTGCCAGCAGCTTTCCAGTATCTACGCAGTATTTT. The J gene is TRBJ2-3, the V gene TRBV7-9; the D is unclear. Germline CDR1 and CDR2: SEHNR and FQNEAQ (reference sequence). The CDR3 is 12 amino acids. V lost 3 bases and J 8 bases, leaving 9 bases between the germline ends.